This note documents a single T cell receptor beta chain sequence. The target antigen is unknown. Germline values: CDR1 SQVTM, CDR2 ANQGSEA. V dropped 7 bases and J dropped 9; count of bases not matched to a gene: 6. The CDR3 is 11 residues long. Sorting of CD4+ naive, central memory, regulatory and stem cell-like memory cells was performed via CD45RO/CCR7/CD25/CD127/CD95/CD27. Expressed TCRB transcripts were sequenced after all isolated RNA was converted to cDNA. Data came from immunoSEQ multiplex PCR; TCRdb stores just in-frame clones and leaves some out. The table lists 350,000 to 400,000 clones, about 16% of them singletons. The sample comes from a study of beta chain features in type 1 diabetes. Study information: Similarity in age, gender and cell yields was seen between patients and healthy donors.

Study results and limitations: Still unanswered here is whether HLA type influences TCRB rearrangement. It was possible that PCR favored shorter templates, equally so in patients and controls.

The chain recombines TRBV29-1 with TRBJ2-5, with 9 positions matching TRBD1. The sample comprised naive CD4+ T cells from blood. The TCR comes from a woman between 18 and 29 years old in good health. CDR3 sequence: CSGHTGGAQYF. The CDR3 DNA is TGCAGCGGTCACACAGGGGGCGCCCAGTACTTC. Full variable domain (remainder filled in from reference TRBV29-1 and TRBJ2-5): SAVISQKPSRDICQRGTSLTIQCQVDSQVTMMFWYRQQPGQSLTLIATANQGSEATYESGFVIDKFPISRPNLTFSTLTVSNMSPEDSSIYLCSGHTGGAQYFGPGTRLLVL.